The 16 T cell receptor beta chains below all came from one sample that was sequenced in a study of blood T cells in healthy people across ages. The use of a sample-barcoded 5' primer and a J-beta primer mix characterized a second PCR of roughly 6 to 11 cycles. One entry per CDR3 protein results from TCRdb running MiXCR on the 5' RACE reads. The repertoire has about 1,800,000 distinct CDR3 sequences, roughly 30% of them found once; the top ten carry 6.5% to 8.5%. Sequenced sample: blood. The receptor set was obtained from a woman in her 30s in good health.

About this clonotype itself: A much more abundant neighbour one base away suggests this may be a read error. The gene calls are TRBV3-1 and TRBJ2-5; D perhaps matches TRBD2 (5 bases). The end of the DNA fits TRBJ2-7 better, so the J call may be wrong. The CDR3 length is 14 residues. CDR1 and CDR2 (germline): LGHDT, YNNKEL (reference sequence). The DNA of the CDR3 is TGTGCCAGCGGCCAAGGATTCGGAGGAGCCGAGCAGTACTTC. It is translated as CASGQGFGGAEQYF.

About this clonotype: This may be a read error: a much more frequent sequence differs by one nucleotide. The chain links TRBV7-2 to TRBJ2-6; a possible D gene is TRBD1 (5 bases). In germline, CDR1 is SGHTA, CDR2 FQGNSA. The CDR3 runs 15 residues. CDR3 protein: CASSPRNSGANVLAF. CDR3 DNA: TGTGCCAGCAGCCCCAGGAACTCTGGGGCCAACGTCCTGGCTTTC.

This clonotype was seen many times. The gene calls are TRBV20-1 and TRBJ2-7; 9 bases line up with TRBD2. The V and J ends lost 4 bases and 1 base, in that order; junction bases with no gene match: 5. Per the germline V gene, CDR1 is DFQATT and CDR2 is SNEGSKA (reference sequence). The CDR3 totals 14 residues. The CDR3 spells CSATEAGGSYEQYF. Here the CDR3 DNA reads TGCAGTGCTACAGAGGCGGGAGGGTCCTACGAGCAGTACTTC.

At least ten counts were recorded for this clonotype. The chain couples TRBV5-1 to TRBJ2-6; D might be TRBD1 (6 bases). The CDR3 runs to 14 residues. The germline gives CDR1 SGHRS, CDR2 YFSETQ. Trimming cost V 7 bases and J 1 base, with 9 bases left between them. Here the CDR3 reads CASGRGSGANVLTF. DNA of the CDR3: TGCGCCAGCGGCAGGGGTTCTGGGGCCAACGTCCTGACTTTC.

V and J are TRBV11-2 and TRBJ2-5; D possibly uses TRBD1 or TRBD2 (5 bases each). The assigned J gene may be wrong: the sequence end matches TRBJ2-7 better. Germline CDR1 and CDR2: SGHAT and FQNNGV. This CDR3 spans 12 amino acids. In nucleotides, the CDR3 is TGTGCCAGCACCTCGGGACGGCGCGAGCAGTACTTC. Translating gives CASTSGRREQYF.

This clonotype was recorded a few times. The chain uses TRBV7-6 and TRBJ2-7; D gene uncertain. Trimming left V 5 bases short and J 5 bases short, with 10 bases between. The CDR3 loop spans 12 amino acids. Germline values: CDR1 SGHVS, CDR2 FNYEAQ. Here the CDR3 DNA reads TGTGCCAGCAGCCCGTTAGAAGACGAGCAGTACTTC. Translation: CASSPLEDEQYF.

This clonotype was seen more than once but under ten times. The rearrangement joins TRBV5-1 to TRBJ1-2, with 9 bases lining up with TRBD1. Germline V gene lookup returns CDR1 SGHRS and CDR2 YFSETQ. The CDR3 sequence is 15 residues long. V lost 4 bases to trimming and J lost 4 bases; unmatched junction nucleotides: 8. CDR3 region: CASSGGQGSTYGYTF. Here the CDR3 DNA reads TGCGCCAGCAGCGGGGGACAGGGCTCGACCTATGGCTACACCTTC.

The rearrangement links TRBV5-1 to TRBJ1-1, with 7 positions matching TRBD1. This CDR3 comprises 17 residues. Per germline, CDR1 SGHRS and CDR2 YFSETQ. V gave up 4 bases and J gave up 2 bases; unmatched junction bases: 14. Written as DNA, the CDR3 is TGCGCCAGCAGCCCTGACCCGGACAGGACTAGAAACACTGAAGCTTTCTTT. It codes for CASSPDPDRTRNTEAFF.

The sample holds a few counts of this clonotype. This chain uses TRBV3-1 with TRBJ2-5, with 9 bases matching TRBD2. J was trimmed by 5 bases and V by 5 bases; bases with no gene match: 9. This CDR3 contains 15 residues. Germline V gives CDR1 LGHDT, CDR2 YNNKEL (reference sequence). In DNA form, the CDR3 reads TGTGCCAGCAGCAACCGACGGACTAGCGAGGAGACCCAGTACTTC. Translating gives CASSNRRTSEETQYF.

The rearrangement links TRBV29-1 to TRBJ2-3; 7 positions agree with TRBD2. The germline V gene encodes CDR1 SQVTM and CDR2 ANQGSEA. V shed 2 bases and J 6 bases; nucleotides not matched to a gene: 5. The CDR3 spans 13 residues. CDR3 protein: CSVEPGLVDTQYF. CDR3 sequence (DNA): TGCAGCGTTGAACCCGGACTAGTTGATACGCAGTATTTT.

This clonotype was found many times. This chain links TRBV7-6 with TRBJ2-7; D ambiguous. CDR1 is SGHVS and CDR2 is FNYEAQ in the germline V gene. Trimming pared 2 bases from V and 6 bases from J, leaving 14 bases between. CDR3 length equals 14 residues. Written as DNA, the CDR3 is TGTGCCAGCAGCTTATTGCCAGCAGGCTCCGAGCAGTACTTC. It translates to CASSLLPAGSEQYF.

This sequence joins TRBV2 and TRBJ1-6; the D is unclear. Trimming removed 7 bases from V and 9 bases from J, with 25 bases in between. The length of the CDR3 is 17 residues. Germline CDR1 is SNHLY and CDR2 is FYNNEI. CDR3 nucleotide sequence: TGTGCCAGCACGCTATCCCTAGGATGGGCGATGGGTTCACCCCTCCACTTT. Translation: CASTLSLGWAMGSPLHF.

The chain combines TRBV6-5 with TRBJ2-7; D possibly matches TRBD1 or TRBD2 (6 bases each). CDR3 size: 14 residues. CDR1 is MNHEY, CDR2 SVGAGI, per germline. V was shortened by 0 bases and J by 5 bases, with 11 bases between the two germline ends. The CDR3 DNA follows: TGTGCCAGCAGTTACTCGAGGGGGAGGAACGAGCAGTACTTC. Protein product: CASSYSRGRNEQYF.

Many counts were recorded for this clonotype. This sequence joins TRBV29-1 and TRBJ2-7; D perhaps matches TRBD1 (5 bases). The V end lost 4 bases, the J end lost 2 bases, and 9 bases lay between the germline ends. The CDR3 is 12 residues long. Germline CDR1 reads SQVTM; CDR2 reads ANQGSEA. The CDR3 DNA reads as TGCAGCGTTGCTGACAGCACCTACGAGCAGTACTTC. It specifies CSVADSTYEQYF.

V and J are TRBV4-1 and TRBJ1-3; D remains unclear. The germline V gene encodes CDR1 MGHRA and CDR2 YSYEKL. V lost 8 bases, J lost 4 bases, and 15 bases lay in between. CDR3 length equals 14 residues. The CDR3 sequence is CASHPKKSGNTIYF. The CDR3, as DNA: TGCGCCAGCCACCCAAAGAAGTCCGGAAACACCATATATTTT.

The chain employs TRBV5-5 and TRBJ2-3; possibly TRBD2 for D (6 bases). CDR1 and CDR2 from the germline V gene are SGHKS and YYEKEE (reference sequence). The CDR3 has 16 residues. V lost 2 bases and J lost 4, with 17 bases in between. The CDR3 region is CASSFPGVTGADTQYF. Written as DNA, the CDR3 is TGTGCCAGCAGCTTCCCGGGGGTTACGGGGGCAGATACGCAGTATTTT.